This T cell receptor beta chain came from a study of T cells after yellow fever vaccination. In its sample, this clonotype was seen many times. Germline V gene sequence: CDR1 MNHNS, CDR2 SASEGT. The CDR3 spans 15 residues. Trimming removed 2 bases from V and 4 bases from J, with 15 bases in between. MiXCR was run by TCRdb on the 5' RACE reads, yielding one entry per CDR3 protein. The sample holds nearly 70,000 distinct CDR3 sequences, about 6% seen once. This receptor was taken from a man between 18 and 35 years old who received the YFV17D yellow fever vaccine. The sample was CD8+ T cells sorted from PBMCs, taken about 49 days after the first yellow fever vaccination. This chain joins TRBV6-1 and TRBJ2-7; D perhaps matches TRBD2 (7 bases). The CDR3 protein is CASSERGGRGYEQYF. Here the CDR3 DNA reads TGTGCCAGCAGTGAAAGGGGGGGCCGGGGATACGAGCAGTACTTC.